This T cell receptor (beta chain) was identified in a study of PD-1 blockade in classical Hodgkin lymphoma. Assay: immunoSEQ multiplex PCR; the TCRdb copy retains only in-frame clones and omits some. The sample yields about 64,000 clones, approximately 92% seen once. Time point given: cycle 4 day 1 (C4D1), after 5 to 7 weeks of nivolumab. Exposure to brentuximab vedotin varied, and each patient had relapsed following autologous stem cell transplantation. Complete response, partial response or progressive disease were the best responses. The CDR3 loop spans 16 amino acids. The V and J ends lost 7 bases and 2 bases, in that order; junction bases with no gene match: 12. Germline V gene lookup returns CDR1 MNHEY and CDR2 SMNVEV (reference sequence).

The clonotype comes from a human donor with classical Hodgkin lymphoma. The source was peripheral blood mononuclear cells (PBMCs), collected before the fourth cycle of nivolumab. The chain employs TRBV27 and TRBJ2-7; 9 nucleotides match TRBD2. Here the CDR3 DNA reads TGTGCCAGCATCAGGCCCCCACTAGCGGGTACCTACGAGCAGTACTTC. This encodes CASIRPPLAGTYEQYF.